This entry describes one T cell receptor (beta chain). Antigen unknown. This entry is derived from a study of T cell repertoires in cytomegalovirus infection. The overall study: CMV epitopes in the study were HLA-C-restricted (recently identified) and HLA-B-restricted (well studied).

TCRdb ran MiXCR on the reads and lists one entry per CDR3 protein. The sample shows approximately 260,000 distinct CDR3 sequences, less than 25% of them seen only once. Notes on the study in general: Cumulated frequencies of public TCR beta families served to identify carriers of CMV plus the relevant HLA. In two of eight donors, the top clonotype was HLA-C-restricted CMV-specific.

V lost 0 bases and J 0 bases, leaving 27 bases between the germline ends. The CDR3 has 23 amino acids. Germline V CDR1 and CDR2: MNHEY, SMNVEV (reference sequence). The sequence was obtained from a human donor in good health (CMV status not recorded). Some clones in this sample may be carry-over from other donors' samples. The genes are TRBV27 and TRBJ2-6; possibly TRBD2 for D (7 bases). The input for sequencing was cultured PBMCs, taken from culture after CMV antigen stimulation. This chain's CDR3 is CASSLSMVAVLGGGNSGANVLTF. CDR3 DNA: TGTGCCAGCAGTTTATCGATGGTTGCGGTCCTGGGAGGGGGTAACTCTGGGGCCAACGTCCTGACTTTC. The whole variable domain, filled in from reference TRBV27 and TRBJ2-6, reads EAQVTQNPRYLITVTGKKLTVTCSQNMNHEYMSWYRQDPGLGLRQIYYSMNVEVTDKGDVPEGYKVSRKEKRNFPLILESPSPNQTSLYFCASSLSMVAVLGGGNSGANVLTFGAGSRLTVL.